Below are 5 T cell receptor beta chains sequenced from a single sample in a study of monozygotic twins with inflammatory bowel disease. TCRdb derives one entry per CDR3 protein from the 5' RACE reads, leaving out DNA. Recorded for this sample: 440,000 or so distinct CDR3 sequences. Input material: blood. These receptors came from a human donor with ulcerative colitis or Crohn's disease, or a healthy co-twin of an affected twin (not recorded which).

The V and J genes are TRBV4-3 and TRBJ2-1; TCRdb gives TRBD2 as the D gene, but with no DNA this cannot be confirmed. The CDR3 extends over 15 amino acids. CDR1 and CDR2 from the germline V gene are LGHNA and YSLEER. CDR3 protein: CASSQEGPIPAEQFF.

The V call is TRBV6-5, the J call TRBJ2-2; TCRdb returns TRBD2, unconfirmable since there is no DNA. The germline V gene encodes CDR1 MNHEY and CDR2 SVGAGI. This CDR3 has 17 amino acids. This chain's CDR3 is CASSYSGLAGDSGELFF.

The J gene is TRBJ1-6, the V gene TRBV5-1. Germline V lookup: CDR1 SGHRS, CDR2 YFSETQ. The CDR3 totals 15 residues. The CDR3: CASSLGVFGNSPLHF.

V is TRBV5-1 and J is TRBJ2-3; the D call of TRBD2 rests on TCRdb alone, since no DNA is present to check it. The CDR3 has 19 residues. Germline V gene data show CDR1 as SGHRS and CDR2 as YFSETQ. The CDR3 is CASSLRASGGLTSTDTQYF.

This sequence joins TRBV5-1 and TRBJ2-3; TCRdb's D call of TRBD1 is untestable without DNA. CDR3 length: 16 amino acids. CDR1 and CDR2 (germline): SGHRS, YFSETQ. The CDR3 loop reads CASSLEPRGAGDTQYF.